This T cell receptor beta chain appears in the sequencing data of a study of T cell responses to AZD1222 COVID-19 vaccine. Comment on this clone: The antigen remains undetermined.

Measured with immunoSEQ multiplex PCR; TCRdb has only the in-frame clones, and not every one. The data hold about 140,000 clones, with 89% observed a single time. Study-wide points: There were mostly white British donors and more females than males, and clonal diversity was possibly underestimated.

The source was peripheral blood, collected on day 0 of AZD1222 vaccination. The sequence derives from an adult in good health.

The CDR3 coding sequence is TGTGCCAGCTCACCCCGGACGGAATGGGGGCCCAGAGAGACCCAGTACTTC. Translated: CASSPRTEWGPRETQYF. The chain links TRBV18 to TRBJ2-5, with D maybe TRBD1 (6 bases). The CDR3 sequence is 17 residues long. Germline CDR1 KGHSH, CDR2 LQKENI. The V gene lost 3 bases and the J gene lost 4 bases, with 21 bases spanning the gap.